This passage covers 30 T cell receptor beta chains from one sample sequenced in a study of cytomegalovirus exposure and HLA in healthy donors. The PCR used 60 Vbeta and 13 Jbeta primers. Using immunoSEQ multiplex PCR, the repertoire was profiled, and TCRdb retains in-frame clones only, with some absent. The sample holds 83,000 or so clones, 60% to 80% seen once. Input material: PBMCs. These receptor sequences come from a female donor in good health and CMV-seronegative.

This clone was counted a few times. J is TRBJ1-3 and V is TRBV4-1; the D is unclear. V shed 5 bases and J shed 0 bases, with 17 bases lying between them. This CDR3 contains 17 residues. CDR1 is MGHRA and CDR2 is YSYEKL in the germline V gene. CDR3 protein: CASSDFWKVSSGNTIYF. Written as DNA, the CDR3 is TGCGCCAGCAGCGACTTTTGGAAGGTGAGCTCTGGAAACACCATATATTTT.

The V call is TRBV15, the J call TRBJ2-1, with 7 bases fitting TRBD1. The CDR3 covers 20 residues. The V gene's germline CDR1 is LNHNV and CDR2 YYDKDF (reference sequence). V gave up 0 bases and J gave up 1 base; unmatched junction bases: 15. CDR3 region: CATSRDSYLNRGRSYNEQFF. The CDR3 DNA sequence: TGTGCCACCAGCAGAGACAGTTATCTAAACAGGGGTAGGTCCTACAATGAGCAGTTCTTC.

The J gene is TRBJ2-7, the V gene TRBV27, with TRBD2 identical over 8 bases. The germline CDR1 and CDR2 sequences are MNHEY and SMNVEV (reference sequence). The length of the CDR3 is 14 residues. The junction had 6 bases not matched to a gene; V was cut back by 8 bases and J by 0 bases. The CDR3 DNA reads TGTGCCAGCTCGAAAGGACTAGCCTCCTACGAGCAGTACTTC. It is translated as CASSKGLASYEQYF.

The gene calls are TRBV6-6 and TRBJ1-2, with D tentatively TRBD1 (6 bases). V was shortened by 7 bases and J by 1 base, with 10 bases between the two germline ends. The CDR3 has 13 amino acids. The V gene's germline CDR1 is MNHNY and CDR2 SVGAGI (reference sequence). The CDR3 sequence is CASTTQGNYGYTF. CDR3 coding DNA: TGTGCCAGCACGACACAGGGTAACTATGGCTACACCTTC.

This clone was counted once. The rearrangement uses TRBV5-4 and TRBJ2-7; TRBD2 matches 9 bases. The CDR3 runs to 14 residues. The ends lost 1 base at V and 1 base at J; junction bases unmatched: 0. The germline CDR1 and CDR2 sequences are SGHNT and YYREEE (reference sequence). The CDR3 is CASSLTSGSYEQYF. The CDR3 coding sequence is TGTGCCAGCAGCTTGACTAGCGGGTCCTACGAGCAGTACTTC.

The rearrangement uses TRBV25-1 and TRBJ1-2; 8 nucleotides agree with TRBD1. Per the germline V gene, CDR1 is MGHDK and CDR2 is SYGVNS. V was clipped by 4 bases and J by 3 bases; unmatched bases: 7. The CDR3 length is 15 residues. CDR3 coding DNA: TGTGCCAGCAGTGGCGGCAGGGGGCGCTACTATGGCTACACCTTC. It is translated as CASSGGRGRYYGYTF.

This clone was observed a few times. This chain joins TRBV7-2 and TRBJ1-5; TRBD1 aligns across 8 bases. Germline CDR1 is SGHTA and CDR2 is FQGNSA. Germline trimming cut 5 bases from V and 0 bases from J; bases unmatched to any gene: 6. This CDR3 is 16 amino acids long. The CDR3 nucleotides read TGTGCCAGCAGCGTAAGCGACAGGGGTAGCAATCAGCCCCAGCATTTT. Amino acid sequence: CASSVSDRGSNQPQHF. The variable domain in full, with the rest retrieved from reference TRBV7-2 and TRBJ1-5, is GAGVSQSPSNKVTEKGKDVELRCDPISGHTALYWYRQSLGQGLEFLIYFQGNSAPDKSGLPSDRFSAERTGGSVSTLTIQRTQQEDSAVYLCASSVSDRGSNQPQHFGDGTRLSIL.

In this sample, this clone turned up once. In nucleotides, the CDR3 is TGTGCCAGCAGCCAAACCGGGACAGGGGCTTTCGAGCAGTACTTC. Its translation is CASSQTGTGAFEQYF. The V gene is TRBV7-9, the J gene TRBJ2-7; 10 bases map to TRBD1. The CDR3 spans 15 residues. Germline CDR1 is SEHNR and CDR2 is FQNEAQ (reference sequence). V was pared by 5 bases and J by 6 bases, with 10 bases of the junction left unmatched.

The chain combines TRBV27 with TRBJ2-7, with 10 bases lining up with TRBD1. Per the germline V gene, CDR1 is MNHEY and CDR2 is SMNVEV (reference sequence). This CDR3 is 18 amino acids long. V was clipped by 0 bases and J by 3 bases; unmatched bases: 11. CDR3: CASSLSTGGKGGGYEQYF. For the CDR3, the DNA is TGTGCCAGCAGTTTATCGACAGGGGGCAAAGGCGGTGGCTACGAGCAGTACTTC.

The J gene is TRBJ2-5, the V gene TRBV27, with D unresolved. Trimming removed 6 bases from V and 4 bases from J, with 12 bases in between. Germline V gives CDR1 MNHEY, CDR2 SMNVEV (reference sequence). The CDR3 runs 13 residues. The CDR3 bases are TGTGCCAGCAGCACCCGACTTCTAGAGACCCAGTACTTC. Protein product: CASSTRLLETQYF.

This clone has just one count. This chain uses TRBV6-5 with TRBJ1-2; TRBD1 matches 9 bases. V was pared by 6 bases and J by 8 bases, with 7 bases of the junction left unmatched. The CDR3 is made up of 13 amino acids. CDR1 and CDR2 (germline): MNHEY, SVGAGI. CDR3 region: CASRTQGAQGYTF. Here the CDR3 DNA reads TGTGCCAGCAGGACACAGGGGGCCCAGGGCTACACCTTC.

J is TRBJ1-5 and V is TRBV7-8, with 12 bases fitting TRBD1. The germline V gene has CDR1 SGHVS and CDR2 FQNEAQ. CDR3 length: 18 residues. V shed 0 bases and J 3 bases; nucleotides not matched to a gene: 6. CDR3 protein: CASSLAGTGGPANQPQHF. The CDR3, as DNA: TGTGCCAGCAGCTTAGCAGGGACAGGGGGCCCGGCCAATCAGCCCCAGCATTTT.

The chain joins TRBV5-4 to TRBJ2-1; a possible D gene is TRBD1 (5 bases). Germline V gene data show CDR1 as SGHNT and CDR2 as YYREEE (reference sequence). The CDR3 runs 15 residues. V dropped 5 bases and J dropped 0 bases, with 12 bases sitting between them. The CDR3 region has the DNA TGTGCCAGCAGTATAGACAGAACCTCCTACAATGAGCAGTTCTTC. Translating it yields CASSIDRTSYNEQFF.

This chain uses TRBV7-2 with TRBJ1-5, with unresolved D. V was trimmed by 6 bases and J by 0 bases, leaving 9 bases between them. The CDR3 spans 14 residues. Germline assignment: CDR1 SGHTA and CDR2 FQGNSA. The CDR3 sequence: CASSPTSSNQPQHF. CDR3 DNA sequence: TGTGCCAGCAGTCCTACGAGTAGCAATCAGCCCCAGCATTTT.

This clone was found a few times. The chain couples TRBV2 to TRBJ1-5, with 10 positions matching TRBD1. Germline CDR1 is SNHLY and CDR2 is FYNNEI. With V trimmed by 6 bases and J by 2 bases, 7 bases remained unmatched. The CDR3 sequence is 16 residues long. CDR3 nucleotides: TGTGCCAGCAGGGACAGGGGGTCCCTTGGCAATCAGCCCCAGCATTTT. This codes for CASRDRGSLGNQPQHF.

This clone was found a few times. The V call is TRBV4-2, the J call TRBJ1-5; D call uncertain. V was cut by 0 bases and J by 4 bases, with 10 bases left in between. Germline assignment: CDR1 LGHNA and CDR2 YNFKEQ. The CDR3 has 15 amino acids. CDR3 sequence: CASSQDRNSNQPQHF. As DNA, the CDR3 is TGTGCCAGCAGCCAAGATCGGAACAGTAATCAGCCCCAGCATTTT.

The V call is TRBV4-3, the J call TRBJ1-2; tentatively, D is TRBD1 (5 bases). This CDR3 contains 15 residues. V lost 3 bases and J lost 6, with 17 bases in between. CDR1 and CDR2 from the germline V gene are LGHNA and YSLEER. DNA for the CDR3: TGCGCCAGCAGCCAGTCCGGGACCGGGGGAGATGGCTACACCTTC. Encoded protein: CASSQSGTGGDGYTF.

This clone was recorded a few times. J is TRBJ1-5 and V is TRBV19; 8 positions agree with TRBD1. V lost 7 bases and J lost 2; bases outside the gene matches: 7. Germline V gene sequence: CDR1 LNHDA, CDR2 SQIVND (reference sequence). This CDR3 has 15 residues. CDR3 region: CASNNPDRGNQPQHF. CDR3 nucleotides: TGTGCCAGTAACAATCCGGACAGGGGCAATCAGCCCCAGCATTTT. Supplemented by reference TRBV19 and TRBJ1-5, the full variable domain reads DGGITQSPKYLFRKEGQNVTLSCEQNLNHDAMYWYRQDPGQGLRLIYYSQIVNDFQKGDIAEGYSVSREKKESFPLTVTSAQKNPTAFYLCASNNPDRGNQPQHFGDGTRLSIL.

V is TRBV28 and J is TRBJ1-5, with a tentative D call TRBD1 (5 bases). The V end lost 2 bases, the J end lost 7 bases, and 21 bases lay between the germline ends. Germline values: CDR1 MDHEN, CDR2 SYDVKM. The CDR3 is 17 amino acids. CDR3 loop: CASSLRPPGGKGQPQHF. The CDR3 DNA reads TGTGCCAGCAGTTTACGCCCACCCGGGGGGAAGGGACAGCCCCAGCATTTT.

This chain links TRBV5-1 with TRBJ2-1; 10 positions match TRBD1. This CDR3 region has 15 residues. J gave up 5 bases and V 6 bases, and 8 bases lay outside the gene matches. The germline V gene encodes CDR1 SGHRS and CDR2 YFSETQ. The CDR3 region is CASITGTGVDNEQFF. The CDR3 DNA sequence: TGCGCCAGCATAACAGGGACAGGGGTTGACAATGAGCAGTTCTTC.

The J gene is TRBJ2-3, the V gene TRBV7-8; D is unresolved. The germline CDR1 and CDR2 sequences are SGHVS and FQNEAQ. The CDR3 is made up of 14 amino acids. V shed 1 base and J shed 2 bases, with 7 bases lying between them. The CDR3 spells CASSLVQITDTQYF. Written as DNA, the CDR3 is TGTGCCAGCAGCTTAGTACAGATCACAGATACGCAGTATTTT. The full variable domain, rest sourced from reference TRBV7-8 and TRBJ2-3, is GAGVSQSPRYKVAKRGQDVALRCDPISGHVSLFWYQQALGQGPEFLTYFQNEAQLDKSGLPSDRFFAERPEGSVSTLKIQRTQQEDSAVYLCASSLVQITDTQYFGPGTRLTVL.

As to this clone: The same CDR3 can be traced to other DNA sequences in this sample. CDR3 in DNA: TGTGCCAGCAGTTACACGGGAGATACGCAGTATTTT. It encodes CASSYTGDTQYF. The chain uses TRBV6-6 and TRBJ2-3; D not certain. Germline assignment: CDR1 MNHNY and CDR2 SVGAGI (reference sequence). Trimming left V 2 bases short and J 5 bases short, with 5 bases between. This CDR3 is 12 amino acids long.

The chain has TRBV6-5 and TRBJ1-1; TRBD1 agrees at 7 bases. The germline V gene encodes CDR1 MNHEY and CDR2 SVGAGI. The CDR3 sequence is 13 residues long. V lost 5 bases and J lost 1; bases outside the gene matches: 1. CDR3 region: CASSDRENTEAFF. CDR3 nucleotides: TGTGCCAGCAGTGACAGGGAGAACACTGAAGCTTTCTTT.

This sequence joins TRBV25-1 and TRBJ2-2, with a weak D call TRBD2 (5 bases). The germline V gene has CDR1 MGHDK and CDR2 SYGVNS. The V end lost 11 bases, the J end lost 5 bases, and 9 bases lay between the germline ends. The CDR3 covers 11 residues. This chain's CDR3 is CAVRGTGELFF. The CDR3 DNA reads TGTGCCGTTCGGGGTACCGGGGAGCTGTTTTTT.

The rearrangement uses TRBV28 and TRBJ1-6, with 12 bases fitting TRBD1. This CDR3 has 15 residues. Germline loops: CDR1 MDHEN, CDR2 SYDVKM. With V trimmed by 10 bases and J by 11 bases, 12 bases remained unmatched. The CDR3 bases are TGTGCCACACCCAGCGACGGGACAGGGGGCCCACCCCTCCACTTT. This translates into CATPSDGTGGPPLHF.

The rearrangement links TRBV27 to TRBJ2-7; D gene uncertain. V lost 3 bases and J lost 1, with 7 bases in between. This CDR3 is built from 13 residues. From germline, CDR1 is MNHEY and CDR2 SMNVEV (reference sequence). The CDR3 loop reads CASSLFQSYEQYF. The CDR3 DNA sequence: TGTGCCAGCAGTTTGTTTCAGTCCTACGAGCAGTACTTC.

The chain couples TRBV19 to TRBJ2-1; 7 bases align to TRBD2. V lost 8 bases, J lost 7 bases, and 14 bases stayed unmatched. CDR3 length: 15 amino acids. Germline V gene sequence: CDR1 LNHDA, CDR2 SQIVND (reference sequence). The CDR3 is CASCLGWGGDNEQFF. The CDR3 nucleotides read TGTGCCAGTTGTCTTGGTTGGGGAGGGGATAATGAGCAGTTCTTC.

As to this clone: The DNA is omitted, as the CDR3 cannot be located on it reliably, and the CDR3 follows TCRdb's listing. V and J are TRBV29-1 and TRBJ1-5. With termini counted, the CDR3 has 15 amino acids. Germline V CDR1 and CDR2: SQVTM, ANQGSEA. CDR3 sequence: CSVASGRGNNQPQHF.

CDR3 sequence: CASSAASGWDTIYF. The CDR3 region has the DNA TGTGCCAGCAGCGCAGCCTCAGGGTGGGACACCATATATTTT. The rearrangement joins TRBV7-6 to TRBJ1-3, with a possible D match to TRBD1 (5 bases). Germline CDR1 SGHVS, CDR2 FNYEAQ. This CDR3 contains 14 residues. V lost 5 bases and J lost 8, with 16 bases in between.

J is TRBJ1-1 and V is TRBV5-1; D is possibly TRBD1 (6 bases). Germline values: CDR1 SGHRS, CDR2 YFSETQ. The CDR3 runs 12 residues. Trimming removed 4 bases from V and 6 bases from J, with 10 bases in between. The CDR3 DNA follows: TGCGCCAGCAGCATACAGGGCCCTGAAGCTTTCTTT. Translated: CASSIQGPEAFF.